This TCR beta chain emerged from a study of T cell responses to AZD1222 COVID-19 vaccine. Regarding the study as a whole: Close to half of spike-specific TCRs reportedly recognize unmutated variant regions. It was only a handful of AZD1222 recipients who were seropositive at baseline. Spike-wide coverage was observed for vaccine-associated CD4 TCRs, with dominant responses at 160-218 and 743-854. White British people made up most donors, females outnumbered males, and clonal diversity was possibly underestimated.

Worth noting for this clone: The antigen is unknown.

Clones were read by immunoSEQ multiplex PCR, and TCRdb kept only the in-frame ones, dropping some. This sample has some 36,000 clones; roughly 91% occur once, and the top ten carry roughly 7%. The clonotype was recovered from an adult in good health. Sequencing was performed on peripheral blood, taken on day 0 of AZD1222 vaccination.

This CDR3 reads CASSPTSGVNF. In DNA form, the CDR3 reads TGTGCCAGCAGTCCGACTAGCGGAGTGAACTTC. This chain links TRBV21-1 with TRBJ2-5; the table calls TRBD2, which could not be checked here. TRBV21-1 is given as a pseudogene. This CDR3 is 11 amino acids long.